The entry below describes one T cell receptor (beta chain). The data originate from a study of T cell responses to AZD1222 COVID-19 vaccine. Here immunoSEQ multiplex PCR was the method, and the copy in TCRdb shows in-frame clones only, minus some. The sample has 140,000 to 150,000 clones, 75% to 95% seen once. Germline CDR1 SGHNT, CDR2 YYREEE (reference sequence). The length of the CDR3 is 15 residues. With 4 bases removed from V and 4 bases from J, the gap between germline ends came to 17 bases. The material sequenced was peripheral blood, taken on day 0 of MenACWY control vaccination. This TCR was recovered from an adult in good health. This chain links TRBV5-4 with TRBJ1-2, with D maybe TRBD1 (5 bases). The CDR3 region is CASSGDGGISYGYTF. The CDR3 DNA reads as TGTGCCAGCAGCGGGGATGGGGGGATAAGCTATGGCTACACCTTC.